Listed below are T cell receptor beta chains from one sample, sequenced in a study of Graves' ophthalmopathy and Graves' hyperthyroidism. One entry per CDR3 protein, called by TCRdb with MiXCR from the multiplex PCR reads. The data hold a few hundred thousand distinct CDR3 sequences, with about a sixth observed a single time. The sequenced material came from peripheral blood. The receptors were gathered from an adult man with Graves' ophthalmopathy. The CDR3 runs from the conserved cysteine through the conserved F or W. Only some rows state a clone size, as once, few, many or a class for expanded clones.

v_gene	abundance	j_gene	CDR3aa
TRBV2	many	TRBJ1-1	CASSAVENTEAFF
TRBV27	NA	TRBJ1-5	CASSLNGRSQPQHF
TRBV6-1	many	TRBJ2-5	CASSEIQETQYF
TRBV7-7	many	TRBJ2-7	CASSPGQASGEQYF
TRBV24-1	many	TRBJ2-5	CATSAPLGLAGRSQETQYF
TRBV4-3	few	TRBJ1-5	CASSQDLPGGGRQPQHF
TRBV6-1	NA	TRBJ1-5	CASSEGSGRNQPQHF
TRBV9	many	TRBJ1-1	CASSVESGGEAFF
TRBV5-1	many	TRBJ1-1	CASSRGQGLTEAFF
TRBV7-8	many	TRBJ2-7	CASSLADRYEQYF
TRBV11-2	many	TRBJ2-5	CASSWGLAGGETQYF
TRBV10-3	many	TRBJ2-7	CAISESRLNSYEQYF
TRBV30	many	TRBJ1-6	CAWSGGNNSPLHF
TRBV7-7	NA	TRBJ2-5	CASSLTGLAGEKTQYF
TRBV28	many	TRBJ2-7	CASTTGKGYEQYF
TRBV29-1	many	TRBJ2-2	CSVSGSWAGELFF
TRBV4-1	NA	TRBJ1-1	CASSLSPTGTTEAFF
TRBV6-2/TRBV6-3	many	TRBJ1-1	CASSDPNTEAFF
TRBV20-1	many	TRBJ2-7	CSAYLAAYEQYF
TRBV2	many	TRBJ1-1	CASKQGQNTEAFF
TRBV18	many	TRBJ1-6	CASSPDEQRGNSPLHF
TRBV6-1	many	TRBJ2-4	CASTVSTGLKNIQYF
TRBV6-2/TRBV6-3	NA	TRBJ1-1	CASSYETGWNTEAFF
TRBV20-1	many	TRBJ1-5	CSARGGRVPPQHF
TRBV2	many	TRBJ2-7	CASSVAKQYF
TRBV12-3/TRBV12-4	NA	TRBJ1-1	CASKGLWDTEAFF
TRBV24-1	NA	TRBJ1-2	CATSDKVTYGYTF